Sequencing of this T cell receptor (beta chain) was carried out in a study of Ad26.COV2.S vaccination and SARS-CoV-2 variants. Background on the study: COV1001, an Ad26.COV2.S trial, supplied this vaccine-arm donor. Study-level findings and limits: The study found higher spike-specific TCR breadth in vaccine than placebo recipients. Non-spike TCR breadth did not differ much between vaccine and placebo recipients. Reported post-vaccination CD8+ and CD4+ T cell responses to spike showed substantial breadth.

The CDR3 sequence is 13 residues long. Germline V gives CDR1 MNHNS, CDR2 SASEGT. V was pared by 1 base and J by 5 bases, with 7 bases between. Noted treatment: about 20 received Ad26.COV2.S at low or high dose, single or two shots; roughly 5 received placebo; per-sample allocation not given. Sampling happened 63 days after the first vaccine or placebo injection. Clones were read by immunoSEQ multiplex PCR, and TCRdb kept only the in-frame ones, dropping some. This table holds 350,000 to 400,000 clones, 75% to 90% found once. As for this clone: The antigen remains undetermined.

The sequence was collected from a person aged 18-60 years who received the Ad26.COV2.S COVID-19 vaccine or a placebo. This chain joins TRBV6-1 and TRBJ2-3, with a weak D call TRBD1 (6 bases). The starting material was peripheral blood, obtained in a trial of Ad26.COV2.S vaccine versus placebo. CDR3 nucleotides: TGTGCCAGCAGTGAAGGAGGGGGAGATACGCAGTATTTT. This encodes CASSEGGGDTQYF.